This is a list of T cell receptor beta chains from one sample in a study of OX40 agonist ivuxolimab in advanced cancers. The table came from immunoSEQ multiplex PCR; TCRdb's copy has only in-frame clones and leaves some out. The sample lists about 140,000 clones; approximately 94% were seen once. Here the sequenced sample was CD4+ or CD8+ T cells sorted from blood, taken in a trial of the OX40 agonist ivuxolimab. Receptors originate from an adult with an advanced solid tumor such as melanoma, head and neck, liver or kidney cancer. The CDR3 runs from the conserved cysteine through the conserved F or W. A D gene is named only where the DNA matches it firmly. Where a row states a size, it is once, few, many or the class of an expanded clone; other rows omit it.

len: 12; v_gene: TRBV6-5; d_gene: -; abundance: -; j_gene: TRBJ2-7; CDR3aa: CASGGSSYEQYF; CDR3nt: TGTGCCAGCGGCGGCAGCTCCTACGAGCAGTACTTC
len: 15; v_gene: TRBV18; d_gene: -; abundance: -; j_gene: TRBJ1-3; CDR3aa: CASSPPAGSGNTIYF; CDR3nt: TGTGCCAGCTCACCACCTGCAGGCTCTGGAAACACCATATATTTT
len: 14; v_gene: TRBV6-5; d_gene: -; abundance: -; j_gene: TRBJ1-4; CDR3aa: CASSEQGLREKLFF; CDR3nt: TGTGCCAGCAGTGAGCAGGGACTCAGAGAAAAACTGTTTTTT
len: 13; v_gene: TRBV7-2; d_gene: -; abundance: -; j_gene: TRBJ2-7; CDR3aa: CASSPESAYEQYF; CDR3nt: TGTGCCAGCAGCCCCGAGAGCGCGTACGAGCAGTACTTC
len: 13; v_gene: TRBV6-5; d_gene: -; abundance: -; j_gene: TRBJ2-2; CDR3aa: CASRWADTGELFF; CDR3nt: TGTGCCAGCAGATGGGCCGACACCGGGGAGCTGTTTTTT
len: 15; v_gene: TRBV4-1; d_gene: -; abundance: -; j_gene: TRBJ1-2; CDR3aa: CASSQDMRLSGGYTF; CDR3nt: TGCGCCAGCAGCCAAGATATGAGGCTGAGTGGCGGCTACACCTTC
len: 13; v_gene: TRBV5-5; d_gene: -; abundance: -; j_gene: TRBJ1-2; CDR3aa: CASSLAQDYGYTF; CDR3nt: TGTGCCAGCAGCTTGGCTCAGGACTATGGCTACACCTTC
len: 18; v_gene: TRBV7-2; d_gene: TRBD2; abundance: -; j_gene: TRBJ2-3; CDR3aa: CASTLRGASGDNTDTQYF; CDR3nt: TGTGCCAGCACCCTACGGGGAGCTAGCGGGGATAATACAGATACGCAGTATTTT
len: 14; v_gene: TRBV19; d_gene: TRBD2; abundance: -; j_gene: TRBJ2-7; CDR3aa: CASSRGLATYEQYF; CDR3nt: TGTGCCAGTAGTAGGGGACTAGCGACCTACGAGCAGTACTTC
len: 13; v_gene: TRBV19; d_gene: -; abundance: -; j_gene: TRBJ1-6; CDR3aa: CASRGRVNSPLHF; CDR3nt: TGTGCCAGTAGGGGACGGGTTAATTCACCCCTCCACTTT
len: 12; v_gene: TRBV14; d_gene: -; abundance: -; j_gene: TRBJ1-2; CDR3aa: CASSQYLYGYTF; CDR3nt: TGTGCCAGCAGCCAATACCTCTATGGCTACACCTTC
len: 13; v_gene: TRBV29-1; d_gene: TRBD1; abundance: -; j_gene: TRBJ1-1; CDR3aa: CSVDRVLDTEAFF; CDR3nt: TGCAGCGTCGACAGGGTGTTGGACACTGAAGCTTTCTTT
len: 15; v_gene: TRBV19; d_gene: TRBD2; abundance: -; j_gene: TRBJ2-7; CDR3aa: CASSIGLAVPYEQYF; CDR3nt: TGTGCCAGTAGTATAGGCCTAGCGGTACCCTACGAGCAGTACTTC
len: 14; v_gene: TRBV5-1; d_gene: -; abundance: -; j_gene: TRBJ1-2; CDR3aa: CASSGTEPNYGYTF; CDR3nt: TGCGCCAGCAGCGGAACAGAACCTAACTATGGCTACACCTTC
len: 13; v_gene: TRBV7-9; d_gene: -; abundance: -; j_gene: TRBJ1-3; CDR3aa: CASSPRRGNTIYF; CDR3nt: TGTGCCAGCAGCCCCCGGCGGGGAAACACCATATATTTT
len: 15; v_gene: TRBV7-2; d_gene: TRBD1; abundance: -; j_gene: TRBJ2-7; CDR3aa: CASSLSGQGFYEQYF; CDR3nt: TGTGCCAGCAGCTTATCGGGACAGGGGTTCTACGAGCAGTACTTC
len: 14; v_gene: TRBV2; d_gene: -; abundance: -; j_gene: TRBJ2-3; CDR3aa: CASSEEAAGGTQYF; CDR3nt: TGTGCCAGCAGTGAAGAGGCGGCTGGTGGTACGCAGTATTTT
len: 14; v_gene: TRBV29-1; d_gene: TRBD1; abundance: -; j_gene: TRBJ2-3; CDR3aa: CSVGQGLSTDTQYF; CDR3nt: TGCAGCGTCGGACAGGGCCTTAGCACAGATACGCAGTATTTT
len: 12; v_gene: TRBV6-1; d_gene: -; abundance: once; j_gene: TRBJ1-1; CDR3aa: CASRAGNTEAFF; CDR3nt: TGTGCCAGCCGAGCAGGGAACACTGAAGCTTTCTTT
len: 13; v_gene: TRBV19; d_gene: -; abundance: -; j_gene: TRBJ1-1; CDR3aa: CASSIGMRSEAFF; CDR3nt: TGTGCCAGTAGTATCGGGATGCGATCTGAAGCTTTCTTT
len: 13; v_gene: TRBV18; d_gene: -; abundance: -; j_gene: TRBJ2-1; CDR3aa: CASSPPRPNEQFF; CDR3nt: TGTGCCAGCTCACCACCGAGGCCCAATGAGCAGTTCTTC
len: 14; v_gene: TRBV4-3; d_gene: TRBD2; abundance: -; j_gene: TRBJ2-1; CDR3aa: CASSTPGLHNGQFF; CDR3nt: TGCGCCAGCAGCACACCGGGACTACACAATGGGCAGTTCTTC
len: 14; v_gene: TRBV19; d_gene: TRBD2; abundance: -; j_gene: TRBJ2-7; CDR3aa: CASSMRGGHYEQYF; CDR3nt: TGTGCCAGTAGTATGCGGGGGGGCCACTACGAGCAGTACTTC
len: 13; v_gene: TRBV6-5; d_gene: -; abundance: -; j_gene: TRBJ2-7; CDR3aa: CATQDGDTYEQYF; CDR3nt: TGTGCCACCCAGGACGGGGATACCTACGAGCAGTACTTC